This T cell receptor beta chain was recovered during a study of Graves' ophthalmopathy and Graves' hyperthyroidism. The CDR3 length is 13 residues. CDR1 is SQVTM and CDR2 is ANQGSEA in the germline V gene. J lost 8 bases, V lost 7 bases, and 5 bases had no gene match. RNA transcripts provided the template for amplifying TCR beta CDR3 regions. An opening RT-PCR round employed HTBI primers and preceded a second-round multiplex PCR. TCRdb reanalysed the multiplex PCR reads using MiXCR and keeps one entry per CDR3 protein. The table includes 650,000 to 800,000 distinct CDR3 sequences, roughly 41% detected once.

Sample: peripheral blood. The TCR comes from an adult man with Graves' ophthalmopathy. This rearrangement joins TRBV29-1 to TRBJ1-4, with 12 bases lining up with TRBD1. The CDR3 DNA sequence: TGCAGCGGCCTGGGACAGGGGGCAGAAAAACTGTTTTTT. Translation gives CSGLGQGAEKLFF.